This T cell receptor beta chain was captured in a study of blood T cell repertoires in COVID-19. Study details: PBMCs, B-cell-depleted T cells, or T cells were the source of the cDNA or gDNA that made up the material.

Data came from immunoSEQ multiplex PCR; TCRdb stores just in-frame clones and leaves some out. Of around 100,000 clones in the sample, around 79% were seen once. The CDR3 is 13 residues long. Trimming left V 8 bases short and J 6 bases short, with 16 bases between. The germline CDR1 and CDR2 sequences are ENHRY and SYGVKD. This clone is a singleton in its sample. V gene TRBV10-3 combines with J gene TRBJ1-2; D possibly corresponds to TRBD1 (5 bases). Sequencing was done on a sample of peripheral blood. The receptor was isolated from a man aged 70-80 years with active or convalescent COVID-19. The chain's CDR3 is CAIRQNLLDGYTF. The CDR3 coding sequence is TGTGCCATCCGACAGAACCTACTTGATGGCTACACCTTC.